This is a list of T cell receptor beta chains from one sample in a study of cytomegalovirus exposure and HLA in healthy donors. Profiling relied on immunoSEQ multiplex PCR, and the TCRdb table lists in-frame clones only, not all of them. The table has about 170,000 clones, about three quarters seen once. The specimen was PBMCs. The receptors shown here come from a woman aged 45 to 65 in good health and CMV-seropositive. CDR3s include the opening cysteine and the closing phenylalanine or tryptophan. D genes are given only for firm matches. Expanded clones get a size class; other rows say once, few or many, or leave the size out.

TRBD1	TRBV5-4	TRBJ2-7	NA	TGTGCCAGCAGCTTGGAGGGGGCTTACGAGCAGTACTTC	CASSLEGAYEQYF
TRBD1	TRBV18	TRBJ1-2	few	TGTGCCAGCTCACTTGGGACAGCGGATGGCTACACCTTC	CASSLGTADGYTF
NA	TRBV13	TRBJ2-2	NA	TGTGCCAGCAGCCACCGGCCGGGCGGGGCAATCCCCGGGGAGCTGTTTTTT	CASSHRPGGAIPGELFF
TRBD1	TRBV6-1	TRBJ2-6	NA	TGTGCCAGCAGTGACCATGGGACAGGCGACTCTGGGGCCAACGTCCTGACTTTC	CASSDHGTGDSGANVLTF
TRBD1	TRBV5-4	TRBJ1-3	NA	TGTGCCAGCAGCTTGAGCAGGGGGCTTGCTGGAAACACCATATATTTT	CASSLSRGLAGNTIYF
TRBD1	TRBV11-3	TRBJ1-4	NA	TGTGCCAGCAGCCGAGGAACAGGGGCAACTAATGAAAAACTGTTTTTT	CASSRGTGATNEKLFF
NA	TRBV5-5	TRBJ1-1	NA	TGTGCCAGCAGCTTAGGGGCAGGGCGCACTGAAGCTTTCTTT	CASSLGAGRTEAFF
NA	TRBV18	TRBJ2-7	NA	TGTGCCAGCTCACCACGTCCGTCCCCGAGGCCCTACGAGCAGTACTTC	CASSPRPSPRPYEQYF
NA	TRBV2	TRBJ1-4	NA	TGTGCCAGCAGGAGAGAATCGGCCGGGGGAGAAAAACTGTTTTTT	CASRRESAGGEKLFF
NA	TRBV21-1	TRBJ1-1	NA	TGTGCCAGCAACTATCGTGGAGCTTTCTTT	CASNYRGAFF
NA	TRBV4-1	TRBJ1-4	few	TGCGCCAGCAGCCAAGTGGCCTTGGCCGCAACTAATGAAAAACTGTTTTTT	CASSQVALAATNEKLFF
NA	TRBV2	TRBJ1-4	few	TGTGCCAGCAGGGGTGAGGACACCACACGGTTTTTT	CASRGEDTTRFF
TRBD1	TRBV5-1	TRBJ1-4	NA	TGCGCCAGCAGCTTGGCTTGGACAGGGGAGGGTGAAAAACTGTTTTTT	CASSLAWTGEGEKLFF
NA	TRBV7-2	TRBJ1-2	few	TGTGCCAGCAGCATACAGGGAGCCCAGTATGGCTACACCTTC	CASSIQGAQYGYTF
NA	TRBV11-3	TRBJ2-3	NA	TGTGCCAGCAGCTTAGATGGTATAGAAGATACGCAGTATTTT	CASSLDGIEDTQYF
NA	TRBV6-5	TRBJ1-5	once	TGTGCCAGCAGTTACTCGAAGCGGAGTAATCAGCCCCAGCATTTT	CASSYSKRSNQPQHF
NA	TRBV5-4	TRBJ1-2	NA	TGTGCCAGCAGCTATGGCGGTAACTATGGCTACACCTTC	CASSYGGNYGYTF
TRBD2	TRBV5-4	TRBJ2-1	NA	TGTGCCAGCAGCTTGGAGATCCAGGCCCAGCGGGGCTCCCTGTTCTTC	CASSLEIQAQRGSLFF
TRBD1	TRBV7-2	TRBJ1-3	NA	TGTGCCAGCAGCGCCAGGGGGCCCGGAAACACCATATATTTT	CASSARGPGNTIYF
NA	TRBV30	TRBJ2-7	NA	TGTGCCTGGAGCGGGAGTGGGGGGATCTACGAGCAGTACTTC	CAWSGSGGIYEQYF
TRBD1	TRBV20-1	TRBJ2-7	NA	TGCAGCGGGACAGGGGTCGAGCAGTACTTC	CSGTGVEQYF
NA	TRBV7-3	TRBJ2-1	NA	TGTGCCAGCAGCGCTGGGCTTAGGGGGGGCTCCTACAATGAGCAGTTCTTC	CASSAGLRGGSYNEQFF
TRBD2	TRBV7-2	TRBJ2-7	once	TGTGCCAGCAGATCGAGACTAGCGGGAGCGTACGAGCAGTACTTC	CASRSRLAGAYEQYF
TRBD1	TRBV6-1	TRBJ2-7	NA	TGTGCCAGCAGCGTGGGACAGGTGTCCTACGAGCAGTACTTC	CASSVGQVSYEQYF
NA	TRBV4-3	TRBJ1-3	NA	TGCGCCAGCAGCCAAGATTCCGCTACTGGAAACACCATATATTTT	CASSQDSATGNTIYF
TRBD1	TRBV7-9	TRBJ2-7	NA	TGTGCCAGCAGAGCCGGGACAGGGCCCTACGAGCAGTACTTC	CASRAGTGPYEQYF
NA	TRBV6-5	TRBJ2-7	NA	TGTGCCAGCAGTCCGTATTATAACGGTTACGAGCAGTACTTC	CASSPYYNGYEQYF
NA	TRBV9	TRBJ1-3	NA	TGTGCCAGCAGCGTAGGCGGGGGGCTCAGAAACACCATATATTTT	CASSVGGGLRNTIYF